This T cell receptor (beta chain) was observed in a study of blood T cell repertoires in COVID-19. Profiled with immunoSEQ multiplex PCR; TCRdb holds only in-frame clones, not every one. The sample records 300,000 to 400,000 clones, approximately 91% being singletons. The CDR3 length is 13 residues. Germline CDR1 SGHTA, CDR2 FQGNSA. Trimming took 6 bases from V and 0 from J, leaving 8 bases between them. Sequencing input: peripheral blood. The clonotype comes from a woman in her sixties or seventies with COVID-19, enrolled during active disease. The chain recombines TRBV7-2 with TRBJ1-1; unclear D gene. In nucleotides, the CDR3 is TGTGCCAGCAGGCGCAACCTGAACACTGAAGCTTTCTTT. Translating it yields CASRRNLNTEAFF.